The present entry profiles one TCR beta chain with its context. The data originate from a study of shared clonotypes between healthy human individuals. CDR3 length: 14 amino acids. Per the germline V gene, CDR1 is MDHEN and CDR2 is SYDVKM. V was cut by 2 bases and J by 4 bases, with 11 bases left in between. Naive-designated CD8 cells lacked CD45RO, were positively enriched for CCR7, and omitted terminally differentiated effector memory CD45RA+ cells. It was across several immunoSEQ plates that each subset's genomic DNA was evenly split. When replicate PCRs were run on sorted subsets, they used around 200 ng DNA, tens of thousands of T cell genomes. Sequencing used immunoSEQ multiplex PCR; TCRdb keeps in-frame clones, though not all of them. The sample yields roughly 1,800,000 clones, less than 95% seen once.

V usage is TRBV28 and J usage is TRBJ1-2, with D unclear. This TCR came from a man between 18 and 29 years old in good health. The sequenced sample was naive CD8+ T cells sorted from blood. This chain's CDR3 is CASSLSPVRYGYTF. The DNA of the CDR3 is TGTGCCAGCAGTTTAAGTCCGGTCCGCTATGGCTACACCTTC.